This entry concerns a single TCR beta chain. Its antigen is unidentified. This record comes from a study of Graves' ophthalmopathy and Graves' hyperthyroidism. Study conclusions and caveats: Most thyroid-expanded clonotypes exceeding 0.001 frequency were also found in blood. The model predicted ophthalmopathy progression with about 69% sensitivity and less than 80% specificity.

Amplified material comprised TCR beta CDR3 regions derived from RNA transcripts. Second-round multiplex PCR came after first-round RT-PCR with HTBI primers. TCRdb reprocessed the multiplex PCR reads with MiXCR, giving one entry per CDR3 protein. In the table there are some 200,000 distinct CDR3 sequences, around 28% of which are singletons. Trimming took 8 bases from V and 1 from J; bases not matched to a gene: 7. CDR3 size: 14 residues. Each diagnosis was determined on the basis of clinical symptoms, serum thyroxine, TRAb, thyroid ultrasound and orbital computed tomography. The sample taken for sequencing was peripheral blood. This clonotype originated in a man aged 45-60 years with Graves' ophthalmopathy. The chain combines TRBV12-3 or TRBV12-4 with TRBJ2-7, with TRBD2 matching 8 bases. CDR3 protein: CASRVTSASYEQYF. DNA for the CDR3: TGTGCCAGCCGAGTGACTAGCGCGTCCTACGAGCAGTACTTC.